Below, 25 T cell receptor beta chains from the same sample are listed, as sequenced in a study of blood T cell repertoires in COVID-19. Method: immunoSEQ multiplex PCR; TCRdb's copy keeps in-frame clones and lacks some. The data contain some 99,000 clones, under 90% of them singletons. The specimen sequenced was peripheral blood. These receptors were taken from a woman in her fifties or sixties with acute or convalescent COVID-19.

The rearrangement links TRBV6-5 to TRBJ1-1; D gene uncertain. Trimming left V 0 bases short and J 8 bases short, with 13 bases between. The CDR3 extends over 14 amino acids. Looked up from germline, CDR1 is MNHEY and CDR2 is SVGAGI. CDR3 sequence reads: CASSYSSEAREAFF. The CDR3 DNA reads TGTGCCAGCAGTTACTCGTCTGAGGCTCGGGAAGCTTTCTTT.

This chain uses TRBV30 with TRBJ1-2; 11 positions match TRBD1. The CDR3 totals 13 residues. Germline V CDR1 and CDR2: GTSNPN, SVGIG (reference sequence). The CDR3 spells CASSPGQGVRYTF. DNA of the CDR3: TGTGCGTCCTCTCCGGGACAGGGGGTTCGCTACACCTTC.

The chain carries TRBV11-2 and TRBJ2-2; D perhaps matches TRBD1 (6 bases). The CDR3 length is 15 residues. From germline, CDR1 is SGHAT and CDR2 FQNNGV. The ends were cut back, 6 bases at V and 0 bases at J, with 11 bases in the middle. The CDR3 region is CASSPWTANTGELFF. The DNA for the CDR3 is TGTGCCAGCAGTCCCTGGACAGCGAACACCGGGGAGCTGTTTTTT.

V and J are TRBV12-3 or TRBV12-4 and TRBJ1-2; possible D gene TRBD1, 5 bases. CDR3 length: 13 amino acids. V shed 6 bases and J shed 4 bases, with 12 bases lying between them. CDR3 sequence (DNA): TGTGCCAGCAGCCTTGGACAACTCTATGGCTACACCTTC. Translation gives CASSLGQLYGYTF.

This clone was recorded a few times. This chain joins TRBV6-1 and TRBJ1-6, with D possibly matching TRBD1 (5 bases). V was cut by 3 bases and J by 2 bases, with 11 bases left in between. Per the germline V gene, CDR1 is MNHNS and CDR2 is SASEGT. The CDR3 loop spans 16 amino acids. The CDR3: CASSDRVGAYNSPLHF. For the CDR3, the DNA is TGTGCCAGCAGTGACAGGGTGGGCGCCTATAATTCACCCCTCCACTTT.

The chain couples TRBV19 to TRBJ1-1; 8 bases match TRBD1. CDR3 length equals 17 residues. Germline-derived CDR1 and CDR2 are LNHDA and SQIVND (reference sequence). V shed 6 bases and J 0 bases; nucleotides not matched to a gene: 12. In nucleotides, the CDR3 is TGTGCCAGTAGCCTAAGACAGGGGCTAATTATGAACACTGAAGCTTTCTTT. Its translation is CASSLRQGLIMNTEAFF.

This clone was detected once. The chain carries TRBV5-1 and TRBJ2-1; TRBD2 matches at 8 bases. Germline V lookup: CDR1 SGHRS, CDR2 YFSETQ. The V and J ends lost 0 bases and 4 bases, in that order; junction bases with no gene match: 6. The CDR3 covers 16 residues. The CDR3 DNA follows: TGCGCCAGCAGCTTGGCCAGCGGGGGAAAGTACAATGAGCAGTTCTTC. It specifies CASSLASGGKYNEQFF.

This clone showed up just once. The rearrangement uses TRBV28 and TRBJ2-7; possibly TRBD1 for D (5 bases). Germline-derived CDR1 and CDR2 are MDHEN and SYDVKM. Trimming removed 3 bases from V and 0 bases from J, with 12 bases in between. The CDR3 is 15 residues long. The CDR3 loop reads CASSLLQVGSYEQYF. Written as DNA, the CDR3 is TGTGCCAGCAGTTTGTTACAGGTTGGCTCCTACGAGCAGTACTTC.

J is TRBJ2-1 and V is TRBV5-1, with 9 bases fitting TRBD2. The length of the CDR3 is 15 residues. Losses at the gene ends were 1 base for V and 5 bases for J; bases not matched to a gene: 4. Germline CDR1 SGHRS, CDR2 YFSETQ. The CDR3 spells CASSLRVAGDNEQFF. CDR3 bases: TGCGCCAGCAGCTTGCGGGTAGCGGGGGACAATGAGCAGTTCTTC.

Comment on this clone: The junction departs from the called germline gene at one end, perhaps through a read error. The CDR3 DNA is TGTGCCACGCGCTGGGGGCCTGCCTACGTGCAGTACTTC. It yields the protein CATRWGPAYVQYF. The V gene is TRBV2, the J gene TRBJ2-7; the D gene is possibly TRBD1 (6 bases). Germline V gives CDR1 SNHLY, CDR2 FYNNEI. The CDR3 is made up of 13 amino acids.

The chain links TRBV6-5 to TRBJ1-5, with unresolved D. Trimming took off 7 bases at V and 2 bases at J, with 12 bases between the two ends. CDR1 MNHEY and CDR2 SVGAGI come from the germline V gene. There are 14 residues in the CDR3. CDR3 protein: CASMRYPGNQPQHF. CDR3 DNA: TGTGCCAGCATGAGGTACCCTGGCAATCAGCCCCAGCATTTT.

This chain connects TRBV18 to TRBJ1-2, with D maybe TRBD1 (5 bases). The CDR3 length is 15 residues. Trimming pared 2 bases from V and 5 bases from J, leaving 15 bases between. Germline V gene data show CDR1 as KGHSH and CDR2 as LQKENI. The CDR3 nucleotides read TGTGCCAGCTCACCAGGAAGCTCGGGGGTGTATGGCTACACCTTC. It yields the protein CASSPGSSGVYGYTF.

The chain is built from TRBV6-6 and TRBJ1-5, with D perhaps TRBD1 (6 bases). The CDR3 loop spans 15 amino acids. Germline values: CDR1 MNHNY, CDR2 SVGAGI (reference sequence). Trimming removed 6 bases at V and 2 bases at J, with 14 bases between. The CDR3 here is CASSVRQERNQPQHF. CDR3 nucleotides: TGTGCCAGCAGCGTGCGACAGGAGCGCAATCAGCCCCAGCATTTT.

This sequence joins TRBV3-1 (or the pseudogene TRBV3-2) and TRBJ1-2; tentatively, D is TRBD1 (5 bases). V was clipped by 1 base and J by 2 bases, with 8 bases between them. The length of the CDR3 is 14 residues. Germline assignment: CDR1 LGHDT and CDR2 YNNKEL (reference sequence). CDR3 sequence reads: CASSQGGANYGYTF. The CDR3 DNA reads TGTGCCAGCAGCCAAGGGGGCGCGAACTATGGCTACACCTTC.

This clone occurred a few times. Additional DNA sequences in this sample encode the identical CDR3. This CDR3 is CASSEAPPRAFF. The CDR3 nucleotides read TGTGCCAGCAGTGAAGCCCCCCCTCGAGCTTTCTTT. The V call is TRBV2, the J call TRBJ1-1; D not resolved. The CDR3 consists of 12 residues. Trimming stripped 0 bases from V and 10 bases from J, with 9 bases between. From germline, CDR1 is SNHLY and CDR2 FYNNEI.

The V gene is TRBV6-1, the J gene TRBJ1-5, with D hard to call. CDR3 length equals 15 residues. Trimming stripped 2 bases from V and 5 bases from J, with 13 bases between. Germline V CDR1 and CDR2: MNHNS, SASEGT. The CDR3 sequence: CASSERRPYDQPQHF. In DNA, the CDR3 is TGTGCCAGCAGTGAAAGGAGGCCCTACGATCAGCCCCAGCATTTT.

The V and J genes are TRBV6-6 and TRBJ2-3; D uncertain. The CDR3 runs to 16 residues. Trimming left V 0 bases short and J 7 bases short, with 17 bases between. The V gene's germline CDR1 is MNHNY and CDR2 SVGAGI (reference sequence). CDR3 sequence reads: CASSYSVLLSTNTQYF. Written as DNA, the CDR3 is TGTGCCAGCAGTTACTCGGTGCTATTGAGCACGAATACGCAGTATTTT.

J is TRBJ1-1 and V is TRBV5-1; 7 nucleotides line up with TRBD1. V lost 5 bases, J lost 5 bases, and 15 bases stayed unmatched. There are 16 residues in the CDR3. In germline, CDR1 is SGHRS, CDR2 YFSETQ. CDR3 bases: TGCGCCAGCAGTCAAGAGGGGGCGGATTATGGAACTGAAGCTTTCTTT. Protein product: CASSQEGADYGTEAFF.

The table lists this clone with a count of one. The CDR3 sequence is CASSWDSHEPQHF. CDR3 DNA sequence: TGCGCCAGCAGCTGGGACTCTCACGAGCCCCAGCATTTT. This chain links TRBV5-1 with TRBJ1-5, with D maybe TRBD1 (5 bases). The germline gives CDR1 SGHRS, CDR2 YFSETQ. The CDR3 spans 13 residues. V lost 3 bases to trimming and J lost 8 bases, with 12 bases between them.

The chain uses TRBV5-1 and TRBJ2-1; 15 bases match TRBD2. Germline V gene lookup returns CDR1 SGHRS and CDR2 YFSETQ. Losses at the gene ends were 5 bases for V and 8 bases for J; bases not matched to a gene: 2. The CDR3 spans 14 residues. CDR3 loop: CASRRTSGGDEQFF. The CDR3 nucleotides are TGCGCCAGCAGGCGGACTAGCGGGGGGGATGAGCAGTTCTTC.

The chain employs TRBV7-3 and TRBJ1-6, with 7 bases aligning to TRBD1. This CDR3 has 13 residues. CDR1 is SGHTA and CDR2 is FQGTGA in the germline V gene. The V gene end was trimmed by 5 bases and the J gene end by 8 bases; junction bases not matched to a gene: 3. The CDR3 loop is CASSVDRDSPLHF. The CDR3 DNA sequence: TGTGCCAGCAGCGTAGACAGGGATTCACCCCTCCACTTT.

There are a few counts of this clone. This chain uses TRBV5-1 with TRBJ2-3, with D perhaps matching TRBD1 (5 bases). Trimming took 7 bases from V and 2 from J, leaving 17 bases between them. The germline CDR1 and CDR2 sequences are SGHRS and YFSETQ. The CDR3 covers 15 residues. CDR3 region: CASRQSQNFTDTQYF. CDR3 nucleotides: TGCGCCAGCCGACAGTCTCAAAACTTCACAGATACGCAGTATTTT.

This rearrangement joins TRBV29-1 to TRBJ1-6, with 8 positions matching TRBD1. The germline V gene encodes CDR1 SQVTM and CDR2 ANQGSEA. This CDR3 has 13 residues. V lost 8 bases and J lost 7; bases outside the gene matches: 7. The CDR3 sequence: CSCRDRSNSPLHF. The CDR3 region has the DNA TGCAGCTGCCGGGACAGGTCAAATTCACCCCTCCACTTT.

J is TRBJ1-2 and V is TRBV19, with TRBD1 as a possible D gene (5 bases). This CDR3 region has 15 residues. The V gene's germline CDR1 is LNHDA and CDR2 SQIVND (reference sequence). V lost 0 bases and J 8 bases, leaving 16 bases between the germline ends. The CDR3 sequence is CASSIDVSGGTGYTF. The DNA of the CDR3 is TGTGCCAGTAGTATAGATGTGTCGGGGGGTACCGGCTACACCTTC. The variable domain in full, with the rest retrieved from reference TRBV19 and TRBJ1-2, is DGGITQSPKYLFRKEGQNVTLSCEQNLNHDAMYWYRQDPGQGLRLIYYSQIVNDFQKGDIAEGYSVSREKKESFPLTVTSAQKNPTAFYLCASSIDVSGGTGYTFGSGTRLTVV.

The rearrangement links TRBV6-5 to TRBJ2-7, with D maybe TRBD2 (6 bases). Germline V lookup: CDR1 MNHEY, CDR2 SVGAGI. This CDR3 comprises 14 residues. V was clipped by 7 bases and J by 5 bases, with 18 bases between them. CDR3 bases: TGTGCCAGCAAACCCGACCGGGGGTCGGACGAGCAGTACTTC. This gives the protein CASKPDRGSDEQYF.